This paragraph covers one T cell receptor beta chain sequence. No antigen is known for it. Base qualities are not recorded, but no much larger clone differs from it by a single base. The collaborating institutions used their own protocols to collect whole blood in K2EDTA tubes. For TCRbeta analysis, collaborators shipped samples as frozen whole blood, isolated PBMCs, or DNA extracted from either of those sample types. TCRbeta CDR3 regions were amplified from genomic DNA by means of the immunoSEQ Assay, a bias-controlled multiplex PCR. As for the original processing: Nucleated cell counts per sample were estimated from amplification of reference gene primers within the assay. To quantify the absolute abundance of each unique TCRbeta CDR3 rearrangement, sequence reads were collapsed and filtered. For each sample, productive Simpson clonality was calculated as the square root of Simpson's diversity index across productive rearrangements. This immuneACCESS table, as held by TCRdb, lists in-frame sequences with V and J called but not all clones. Of the missing ones, under half trace to an unresolved V gene in checked studies; the others have no known cause. V and J calls plus clone size are reproduced from that table; the DNA served to infer D and trimming. The sample yields more than 55,000 clones; about 86% were counted once. The ten largest clones capture 4% to 5.5% of the sample.

This specimen belongs to a study of blood T cell repertoires in COVID-19 (dated by TCRdb to the early 2020s). Background for the entire study: The collaborator samples originated in the United States, Italy and Spain and spanned the acute and convalescent phases of COVID-19. The prospective study material was composed of cDNA or gDNA derived from T cells, B-cell-depleted T cells, or PBMCs. The dataset comprised deeply sampled blood TCRbeta repertoires from subjects exposed to, actively infected with, or recovered from COVID-19. A freely available public database, intended as a resource for researchers studying the immune response to SARS-CoV-2, is where the repertoires were released. The samples were drawn from two sources: the first 160 participants of the ongoing ImmuneRACE study, and 1,200 or so subjects contributed by 6 global collaborators. A de-identified subject ID, COVID-19 status, age in years and sex were almost always included in the sample metadata. Where available, HLA class I and class II types were taken from metadata supplied by the sample provider and were not determined by assay-based typing.

The investigation overall reported the following: How much clinical and demographic metadata was included differed by source and by participant, and the metadata was provided uncurated.

Its CDR3 holds 14 amino acids, cysteine through phenylalanine. CDR3 DNA is the only sequence kept; it has 42 bases, read in frame from the first base. CDR1 and CDR2 were assigned from the germline V gene (reference sequence) as GTSNPN and SVGIG. Deletion took 0 bases off V and 4 bases off J, with a span of 11 bases between the germline ends. The receptor comes from a man aged 60-69 years with acute or convalescent COVID-19. The sample taken for sequencing was peripheral blood. The chain is encoded by TRBV30 joined to TRBJ2-3, with no reliable assignment of the D segment. The sequence in DNA is TGTGCCTGGAGTGTAGGATATAGCCCAGATACGCAGTATTTT. The translation is CAWSVGYSPDTQYF.